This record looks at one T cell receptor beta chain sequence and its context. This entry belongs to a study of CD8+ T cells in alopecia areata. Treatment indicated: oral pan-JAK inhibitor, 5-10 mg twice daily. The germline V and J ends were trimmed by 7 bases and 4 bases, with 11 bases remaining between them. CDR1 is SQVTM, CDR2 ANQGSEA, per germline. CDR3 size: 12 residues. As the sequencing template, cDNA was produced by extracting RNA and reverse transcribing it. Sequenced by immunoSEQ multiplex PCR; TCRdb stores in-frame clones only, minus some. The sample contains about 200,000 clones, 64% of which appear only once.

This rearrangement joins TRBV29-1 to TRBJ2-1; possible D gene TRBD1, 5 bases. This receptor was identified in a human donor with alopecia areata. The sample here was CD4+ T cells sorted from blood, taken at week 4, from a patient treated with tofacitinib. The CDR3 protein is CSAQDSYNEQFF. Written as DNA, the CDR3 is TGCAGCGCGCAAGACAGTTACAATGAGCAGTTCTTC.